Presented here are 32 T cell receptor beta chains from one specimen sequenced in a study of blood T cell repertoires in COVID-19. Sequencing was performed with immunoSEQ multiplex PCR; in TCRdb, only in-frame clones are kept and a portion is missing. The table lists 120,000 to 150,000 clones, 70% to 90% of them singletons, with roughly 6.4% in the top ten. Specimen: PBMCs or T cells enriched from blood (not recorded which). These receptors all come from a woman aged 40 to 50 who had recovered from COVID-19.

The chain has TRBV19 and TRBJ1-1; 7 bases map to TRBD1. Germline loops: CDR1 LNHDA, CDR2 SQIVND (reference sequence). The J segment lost 8 bases and the V segment lost 5 bases, leaving 8 bases of the junction unmatched. CDR3 length: 13 amino acids. The CDR3 is CASSVPLTGEAFF. The CDR3 region has the DNA TGTGCCAGTAGTGTACCCCTGACAGGGGAAGCTTTCTTT. The full variable domain, with the rest looked up from reference TRBV19 and TRBJ1-1, is DGGITQSPKYLFRKEGQNVTLSCEQNLNHDAMYWYRQDPGQGLRLIYYSQIVNDFQKGDIAEGYSVSREKKESFPLTVTSAQKNPTAFYLCASSVPLTGEAFFGQGTRLTVV.

For this clone: This specimen includes other DNA sequences encoding the same CDR3. V and J are TRBV12-3 or TRBV12-4 and TRBJ1-1; D is ambiguous. Trimming removed 6 bases at V and 5 bases at J, with 10 bases between. The length of the CDR3 is 12 residues. CDR3 nucleotides: TGTGCCAGCAGCTACCCTAGGACTGAAGCTTTCTTT. Its translation: CASSYPRTEAFF.

This clone was found a few times. The chain combines TRBV2 with TRBJ1-1; a weak D match, TRBD1 (5 bases). This CDR3 has 15 amino acids. CDR1 and CDR2 from the germline V gene are SNHLY and FYNNEI. Between the trimmed V and J ends, which lost 3 bases and 0 bases, there was a span of 11 bases. The CDR3 region has the DNA TGTGCCAGCAGTGACCCAGGGATTCTGAACACTGAAGCTTTCTTT. It is translated as CASSDPGILNTEAFF. Full variable domain (remainder filled in from reference TRBV2 and TRBJ1-1): EPEVTQTPSHQVTQMGQEVILRCVPISNHLYFYWYRQILGQKVEFLVSFYNNEISEKSEIFDDQFSVERPDGSNFTLKIRSTKLEDSAMYFCASSDPGILNTEAFFGQGTRLTVV.

This clone appeared once. CDR3 nucleotide sequence: TGTGCCAGCAGTGAAGCGGCCAGAACTGGAAACACCATATATTTT. It encodes CASSEAARTGNTIYF. The chain employs TRBV2 and TRBJ1-3, with D unclear. This CDR3 contains 15 residues. V was trimmed by 0 bases and J by 2 bases, leaving 8 bases between them. Germline CDR1 SNHLY, CDR2 FYNNEI.

V usage is TRBV19 and J usage is TRBJ1-5; TRBD1 is a possible D gene (5 bases). Trimming stripped 9 bases from V and 2 bases from J, with 17 bases between. Germline V CDR1 and CDR2: LNHDA, SQIVND (reference sequence). The CDR3 totals 15 residues. CDR3 amino acids: CASKRTQEGNQPQHF. The CDR3 nucleotides read TGTGCCAGCAAGAGGACACAGGAAGGCAATCAGCCCCAGCATTTT.

This clone has just one count. The chain couples TRBV27 to TRBJ1-1; tentatively, D is TRBD1 (6 bases). Germline V gene lookup returns CDR1 MNHEY and CDR2 SMNVEV (reference sequence). The CDR3 covers 13 residues. V dropped 5 bases and J dropped 3 bases, with 10 bases sitting between them. The CDR3 nucleotides are TGTGCCAGCAGTCAGACAGGCGACACTGAAGCTTTCTTT. It encodes CASSQTGDTEAFF.

This chain connects TRBV7-8 to TRBJ1-1, with 9 bases aligning to TRBD1. The length of the CDR3 is 16 residues. Germline V lookup: CDR1 SGHVS, CDR2 FQNEAQ. V gave up 4 bases and J gave up 4 bases; unmatched junction bases: 10. CDR3 coding DNA: TGTGCCAGCAGCTCCAGGGACAGGGCGGCGGTCACTGAAGCTTTCTTT. Its translation: CASSSRDRAAVTEAFF. Complete variable domain (other parts from reference TRBV7-8 and TRBJ1-1): GAGVSQSPRYKVAKRGQDVALRCDPISGHVSLFWYQQALGQGPEFLTYFQNEAQLDKSGLPSDRFFAERPEGSVSTLKIQRTQQEDSAVYLCASSSRDRAAVTEAFFGQGTRLTVV.

This chain uses TRBV27 with TRBJ1-6; D is unclear. Germline lookup yields CDR1 MNHEY and CDR2 SMNVEV (reference sequence). The V gene lost 6 bases and the J gene lost 18 bases, with 18 bases spanning the gap. The CDR3 loop spans 12 amino acids. The CDR3 region is CASSFLLKSPHF. As DNA, the CDR3 is TGTGCCAGCAGCTTTCTCCTAAAATCCCCCCACTTT.

The genes are TRBV30 and TRBJ1-1, with D unresolved. The CDR3 covers 13 residues. Trimming removed 0 bases from V and 5 bases from J, with 10 bases in between. Germline CDR1 and CDR2: GTSNPN and SVGIG (reference sequence). CDR3 sequence: CAWSVLGGTEAFF. In DNA, the CDR3 is TGTGCCTGGAGTGTCCTAGGTGGAACTGAAGCTTTCTTT.

V and J are TRBV11-2 and TRBJ2-7; TRBD2 agrees at 10 bases. V shed 1 base and J 4 bases; nucleotides not matched to a gene: 7. Germline lookup yields CDR1 SGHAT and CDR2 FQNNGV. The CDR3 consists of 16 residues. CDR3: CASSLGLAGEAYEQYF. In DNA form, the CDR3 reads TGTGCCAGCAGCTTAGGTCTAGCGGGAGAGGCGTACGAGCAGTACTTC.

The rearrangement joins TRBV4-1 to TRBJ1-1; D is unresolved. The V end was cut by 1 base, the J end by 6 bases, with 12 bases between. The CDR3 is 14 amino acids. Germline lookup yields CDR1 MGHRA and CDR2 YSYEKL. The CDR3 DNA follows: TGCGCCAGCAGCCAAGGAACCGGTAGCCCTGAAGCTTTCTTT. Encoded protein: CASSQGTGSPEAFF.

The chain uses TRBV7-2 and TRBJ1-2; possible D gene TRBD1, 5 bases. The CDR3 length is 15 residues. Germline loops: CDR1 SGHTA, CDR2 FQGNSA. The ends were cut back, 1 base at V and 5 bases at J, with 14 bases in the middle. The CDR3 sequence: CASSLVGRDYYGYTF. DNA of the CDR3: TGTGCCAGCAGCTTAGTCGGGAGGGACTATTATGGCTACACCTTC.

The V gene is TRBV18, the J gene TRBJ1-1, with D maybe TRBD1 (6 bases). The germline CDR1 and CDR2 sequences are KGHSH and LQKENI. Trimming removed 6 bases from V and 4 bases from J, with 12 bases in between. The CDR3 loop spans 13 amino acids. The CDR3 spells CASSSGVSTEAFF. Written as DNA, the CDR3 is TGTGCCAGCTCCTCAGGGGTTAGCACTGAAGCTTTCTTT.

The gene calls are TRBV7-2 and TRBJ1-2, with D tentatively TRBD1 (6 bases). Per germline, CDR1 SGHTA and CDR2 FQGNSA. V was pared by 5 bases and J by 0 bases, with 16 bases between. This CDR3 region has 16 residues. The CDR3 DNA sequence: TGTGCCAGCAGCCCCGCTCGGACAGAGTCTAACTATGGCTACACCTTC. Amino acids: CASSPARTESNYGYTF.

V is TRBV27 and J is TRBJ2-3; 7 bases fit TRBD1. Per germline, CDR1 MNHEY and CDR2 SMNVEV (reference sequence). The V and J ends lost 2 bases and 5 bases, in that order; junction bases with no gene match: 7. CDR3 size: 15 residues. The CDR3 here is CASSLVAGGIDTQYF. In DNA form, the CDR3 reads TGTGCCAGCAGTTTAGTGGCAGGGGGAATAGATACGCAGTATTTT.

This clone has just one count. The rearrangement uses TRBV6-5 and TRBJ1-6; TRBD1 agrees at 7 bases. With 6 bases clipped from V and 1 base from J, the junction kept 0 bases outside the gene matches. Per the germline V gene, CDR1 is MNHEY and CDR2 is SVGAGI. The CDR3 sequence is 14 residues long. CDR3 nucleotide sequence: TGTGCCAGCAGGACAGGGTCCTATAATTCACCCCTCCACTTT. It translates to CASRTGSYNSPLHF.

The rearrangement joins TRBV12-5 to TRBJ1-1, with D unclear. The V and J ends lost 1 base and 1 base respectively, with 10 bases between them. The V gene's germline CDR1 is LGHNT and CDR2 FRNRAP. This CDR3 spans 15 amino acids. This chain's CDR3 is CASGLEYNGNTEAFF. As DNA, the CDR3 is TGTGCTAGTGGTTTGGAGTACAATGGGAACACTGAAGCTTTCTTT.

In its sample, this clone was seen once. CDR3 DNA: TGTGCCAGCAGCCCCGGGACTAGCAGCTACGAGCAGTACTTC. Protein product: CASSPGTSSYEQYF. V usage is TRBV6-5 and J usage is TRBJ2-7, with 9 bases identical to TRBD2. J gave up 3 bases and V 6 bases, and 6 bases lay outside the gene matches. Germline CDR1 MNHEY, CDR2 SVGAGI. This CDR3 comprises 14 residues.

This sequence joins TRBV28 and TRBJ2-2; 9 nucleotides match TRBD1. V trimming: 4 bases; J trimming: 6 bases; junction bases outside the gene matches: 9. The CDR3 runs 16 residues. CDR1 is MDHEN and CDR2 is SYDVKM in the germline V gene. The CDR3 protein is CASSSPGQGIAGELFF. The DNA of the CDR3 is TGTGCCAGCAGTTCCCCCGGACAGGGGATCGCCGGGGAGCTGTTTTTT.

This clone was seen a few times. This sequence joins TRBV2 and TRBJ1-1; 8 bases agree with TRBD1. Trimming cost V 10 bases and J 0 bases; bases outside gene matches: 4. The CDR3 length is 13 residues. Germline CDR1 is SNHLY and CDR2 is FYNNEI. In nucleotides, the CDR3 is TGTGCCACCGGGACAGGTATGAACACTGAAGCTTTCTTT. Translation gives CATGTGMNTEAFF.

The gene calls are TRBV19 and TRBJ2-2, with a tentative D call TRBD1 (6 bases). This CDR3 has 13 residues. Trimming left V 7 bases short and J 1 base short, with 7 bases between. Germline V CDR1 and CDR2: LNHDA, SQIVND (reference sequence). This chain's CDR3 is CASTTGNTGELFF. The CDR3 DNA reads as TGTGCCAGTACGACAGGGAACACCGGGGAGCTGTTTTTT.

The genes are TRBV3-1 (or the pseudogene TRBV3-2) and TRBJ1-1; D is unresolved. From germline, CDR1 is LGHDT and CDR2 YNNKEL (reference sequence). The CDR3 covers 11 residues. V gave up 5 bases and J gave up 12 bases, with 13 bases separating them. The DNA of the CDR3 is TGTGCCAGCAGCTGGTTCGGCGGTTCTTTCTTT. It yields the protein CASSWFGGSFF.

The V gene is TRBV7-9, the J gene TRBJ2-1; 7 bases fit TRBD2. CDR3 length equals 14 residues. CDR1 and CDR2 (germline): SEHNR, FQNEAQ (reference sequence). After removal of 4 bases from V and 6 bases from J, the junction contained 6 bases not matched to a gene. This chain's CDR3 is CASSWAGVGNEQFF. CDR3 coding DNA: TGTGCCAGCAGCTGGGCGGGAGTTGGCAATGAGCAGTTCTTC.

The chain employs TRBV19 and TRBJ1-1, with D perhaps TRBD1 (5 bases). V gave up 4 bases and J gave up 3 bases, with 9 bases separating them. The CDR3 spans 13 residues. Germline CDR1 is LNHDA and CDR2 is SQIVND (reference sequence). CDR3 sequence reads: CASSRGEDTEAFF. The CDR3 nucleotides read TGTGCCAGTAGTAGGGGGGAGGACACTGAAGCTTTCTTT.

This clone came up many times. The rearrangement uses TRBV4-1 and TRBJ1-6; D is unresolved. The V end lost 0 bases, the J end lost 9 bases, and 6 bases lay between the germline ends. The CDR3 runs to 13 residues. The germline V gene encodes CDR1 MGHRA and CDR2 YSYEKL. Here the CDR3 reads CASSQDSFSPLHF. The CDR3 DNA follows: TGCGCCAGCAGCCAAGACAGTTTTTCACCCCTCCACTTT.

The rearrangement uses TRBV6-5 and TRBJ2-7, with a tentative D call TRBD2 (5 bases). Trimming pared 0 bases from V and 5 bases from J, leaving 5 bases between. Germline CDR1 reads MNHEY; CDR2 reads SVGAGI. The CDR3 has 12 residues. The CDR3 spells CASSYSTNEQYF. Written as DNA, the CDR3 is TGTGCCAGCAGTTACTCGACTAACGAGCAGTACTTC.

The chain uses TRBV7-9 and TRBJ2-5; possible D gene TRBD2, 6 bases. Germline lookup yields CDR1 SEHNR and CDR2 FQNEAQ (reference sequence). CDR3 length: 15 amino acids. V dropped 1 base and J dropped 2 bases, with 11 bases sitting between them. The CDR3 region is CASSLVTSLQETQYF. CDR3 coding DNA: TGTGCCAGCAGCTTAGTAACTAGCCTTCAAGAGACCCAGTACTTC.

This clone has only a few counts. The chain couples TRBV3-1 (or the pseudogene TRBV3-2) to TRBJ1-2; D ambiguous. From germline, CDR1 is LGHDT and CDR2 YNNKEL (reference sequence). This CDR3 is built from 14 residues. Trimming stripped 2 bases from V and 4 bases from J, with 11 bases between. CDR3 sequence: CASSQTSISYGYTF. As DNA, the CDR3 is TGTGCCAGCAGCCAAACCTCGATTAGCTATGGCTACACCTTC.

Only one count was recorded for this clone. The chain couples TRBV15 to TRBJ2-5, with TRBD1 matching 7 bases. The CDR3 length is 15 residues. Trimming at V came to 5 bases and at J to 1 base, leaving 7 bases not matched to a gene. Germline loops: CDR1 LNHNV, CDR2 YYDKDF (reference sequence). The CDR3 DNA sequence: TGTGCCACCAGCTTCGACAGGGCGGCCCAAGAGACCCAGTACTTC. It yields the protein CATSFDRAAQETQYF.

The V and J genes are TRBV10-3 and TRBJ2-3, with TRBD2 as a possible D gene (5 bases). V was clipped by 2 bases and J by 1 base, with 13 bases between them. The CDR3 has 16 amino acids. CDR1 and CDR2 (germline): ENHRY, SYGVKD. CDR3 sequence reads: CAISERGNSGTDTQYF. The CDR3 region has the DNA TGTGCCATCAGTGAGCGAGGTAATAGCGGCACAGATACGCAGTATTTT.

The chain recombines TRBV3-1 (or the pseudogene TRBV3-2) with TRBJ1-1; D is possibly TRBD1 (6 bases). Germline V gene sequence: CDR1 LGHDT, CDR2 YNNKEL (reference sequence). The CDR3 length is 14 residues. V was cut by 1 base and J by 5 bases, with 11 bases left in between. In DNA form, the CDR3 reads TGTGCCAGCAGCCAAGCTTGGACAGAGACTGAAGCTTTCTTT. Amino acid sequence: CASSQAWTETEAFF.

This chain uses TRBV9 with TRBJ2-3, with D possibly being TRBD2 (6 bases). The CDR3 covers 16 residues. V lost 0 bases, J lost 4 bases, and 15 bases lay in between. Germline CDR1 reads SGDLS; CDR2 reads YYNGEE. The CDR3, as DNA: TGTGCCAGCAGCGTAGGCGATGAGGCGGGACCAGATACGCAGTATTTT. Protein product: CASSVGDEAGPDTQYF.